The entry below gives a single T cell receptor (beta chain) sequence along with its context. Its matching antigen is unknown. Recipients boosted at about 4 weeks or about 12 weeks are pooled. This sample was taken from a study of T cell responses to AZD1222 COVID-19 vaccine. Sequencing was performed with immunoSEQ multiplex PCR; in TCRdb, only in-frame clones are kept and a portion is missing. The data hold 85,000 to 90,000 clones, with approximately 91% observed a single time. Regarding the study as a whole: When two AZD1222 doses had been given, Spike-specific TCR breadth and depth rose.

This CDR3 region has 15 residues. The V and J ends lost 6 bases and 0 bases respectively, with 12 bases between them. Germline V gene data show CDR1 as SGHVS and CDR2 as FQNEAQ. The clonotype comes from an adult who received the AZD1222 COVID-19 vaccine. Material: peripheral blood, obtained 28 days after the second AZD1222 dose. V usage is TRBV7-8 and J usage is TRBJ2-1, with D perhaps matching TRBD1 (6 bases). CDR3: CASRLTGSSYNEQFF. DNA for the CDR3: TGTGCCAGCAGACTAACAGGGAGCTCCTACAATGAGCAGTTCTTC.